The 23 T cell receptor beta chains below all came from one sample that was sequenced in a study of OX40 agonist ivuxolimab in advanced cancers. Sequencing was performed with immunoSEQ multiplex PCR; in TCRdb, only in-frame clones are kept and a portion is missing. This table holds 50,000 or so clones, around nine tenths found once. This specimen was CD4+ or CD8+ T cells sorted from blood, taken in a trial of the OX40 agonist ivuxolimab. The source is an adult with an advanced solid tumor such as melanoma, head and neck, liver or kidney cancer.

V gene TRBV28 combines with J gene TRBJ1-5; D remains unclear. The CDR3 runs to 14 residues. Trimming took off 9 bases at V and 3 bases at J, with 15 bases between the two ends. Germline values: CDR1 MDHEN, CDR2 SYDVKM. The CDR3 coding sequence is TGTGCCAGTGAACAGCAAGCCCTCAATCAGCCCCAGCATTTT. Translated: CASEQQALNQPQHF.

The genes are TRBV2 and TRBJ2-5; TRBD2 aligns across 9 bases. CDR3 length: 15 residues. Germline CDR1 reads SNHLY; CDR2 reads FYNNEI. V dropped 7 bases and J dropped 3; count of bases not matched to a gene: 9. DNA for the CDR3: TGTGCCAGCACGCGGGTTAGCGGGGGAAAAGAGACCCAGTACTTC. Translating it yields CASTRVSGGKETQYF.

This clone was observed once. V gene TRBV19 combines with J gene TRBJ2-7; D may be TRBD2 (6 bases). The germline V gene encodes CDR1 LNHDA and CDR2 SQIVND (reference sequence). The V and J ends lost 8 bases and 0 bases respectively, with 14 bases between them. The CDR3 has 14 residues. CDR3 sequence (DNA): TGTGCCAGTTCCATGGCTAGCGACTCCTACGAGCAGTACTTC. This translates into CASSMASDSYEQYF.

Of note for this clone: Within the sample, other DNA sequences also encode this same CDR3. This sequence joins TRBV6-6 and TRBJ1-1; D gene ambiguous. Deletions cut 0 bases from V and 5 bases from J, with 7 bases between. Germline assignment: CDR1 MNHNY and CDR2 SVGAGI (reference sequence). The CDR3 extends over 13 amino acids. The CDR3 region is CASSYSKSTEAFF. The CDR3 region has the DNA TGTGCCAGCAGTTACTCGAAGAGTACTGAAGCTTTCTTT.

As to this clone: Compared with germline, one end of the junction differs, possibly owing to a read error. The rearrangement uses TRBV19 and TRBJ2-1; D is uncertain. This CDR3 comprises 15 residues. The germline CDR1 and CDR2 sequences are LNHDA and SQIVND (reference sequence). CDR3 amino acids: CASSLDLSSYNEQFF. Written as DNA, the CDR3 is TGTGCCAGTAGTCTAGACCTGAGCTCCTACAATGAGCAGTTCTTC.

V is TRBV15 and J is TRBJ1-1; TRBD1 is a possible D gene (6 bases). V was trimmed by 5 bases and J by 5 bases, leaving 12 bases between them. CDR1 LNHNV and CDR2 YYDKDF come from the germline V gene (reference sequence). CDR3 length equals 13 residues. CDR3 amino acids: CATSLGRGTEAFF. The CDR3 DNA reads as TGTGCCACCAGCCTCGGGAGGGGGACTGAAGCTTTCTTT. Full variable domain (remainder filled in from reference TRBV15 and TRBJ1-1): DAMVIQNPRYQVTQFGKPVTLSCSQTLNHNVMYWYQQKSSQAPKLLFHYYDKDFNNEADTPDNFQSRRPNTSFCFLDIRSPGLGDTAMYLCATSLGRGTEAFFGQGTRLTVV.

The V call is TRBV10-3, the J call TRBJ2-2; D call uncertain. The germline V gene encodes CDR1 ENHRY and CDR2 SYGVKD. This CDR3 has 15 amino acids. The ends were cut back, 0 bases at V and 5 bases at J, with 10 bases in the middle. The CDR3 nucleotides are TGTGCCATCAGTGAGTCGCCCATAGTGACCGGGGAGCTGTTTTTT. It is translated as CAISESPIVTGELFF.

The chain recombines TRBV27 with TRBJ1-1; a possible D gene is TRBD1 (6 bases). Germline loops: CDR1 MNHEY, CDR2 SMNVEV (reference sequence). The CDR3 spans 14 residues. V lost 4 bases to trimming and J lost 4 bases, with 13 bases between them. The CDR3: CASSSGGFGTEAFF. The DNA of the CDR3 is TGTGCCAGCAGTTCCGGGGGCTTTGGCACTGAAGCTTTCTTT.

This chain links TRBV20-1 with TRBJ1-2; D uncertain. Per germline, CDR1 DFQATT and CDR2 SNEGSKA (reference sequence). This CDR3 has 11 residues. The germline V and J ends were trimmed by 0 bases and 5 bases, with 4 bases remaining between them. CDR3 amino acids: CSAREGYGYTF. The CDR3 DNA reads as TGCAGTGCTAGAGAGGGATATGGCTACACCTTC.

V gene TRBV5-1 combines with J gene TRBJ2-7; 9 bases match TRBD1. Germline CDR1 reads SGHRS; CDR2 reads YFSETQ. The J segment lost 4 bases and the V segment lost 3 bases, leaving 2 bases of the junction unmatched. This CDR3 region has 13 residues. The chain's CDR3 is CASSWDREYEQYV. Here the CDR3 DNA reads TGCGCCAGCAGCTGGGACAGGGAATACGAGCAGTACGTC.

V and J are TRBV27 and TRBJ2-7; no clear D gene. The V end lost 0 bases, the J end lost 0 bases, and 9 bases lay between the germline ends. From germline, CDR1 is MNHEY and CDR2 SMNVEV (reference sequence). This CDR3 has 15 amino acids. The CDR3 reads CASSLSRADSYEQYF. The CDR3 nucleotides read TGTGCCAGCAGTTTATCTAGGGCTGACTCCTACGAGCAGTACTTC.

The chain has TRBV11-2 and TRBJ2-7, with no clear D. V lost 1 base, J lost 2 bases, and 6 bases lay in between. The CDR3 runs to 13 residues. Germline loops: CDR1 SGHAT, CDR2 FQNNGV. The CDR3 DNA sequence: TGTGCCAGCAGCTTAGGGGCCACCTACGAGCAGTACGTC. This translates into CASSLGATYEQYV.

The chain uses TRBV5-1 and TRBJ2-6, with 11 bases lining up with TRBD2. V shed 0 bases and J 4 bases; nucleotides not matched to a gene: 6. Germline values: CDR1 SGHRS, CDR2 YFSETQ. The CDR3 is 18 amino acids. The CDR3 loop reads CASSLDKTSGTGANVLTF. CDR3 in DNA: TGCGCCAGCAGCTTGGACAAGACTAGCGGGACCGGGGCCAACGTCCTGACTTTC.

J is TRBJ2-7 and V is TRBV19; no definite D call. CDR1 and CDR2 (germline): LNHDA, SQIVND (reference sequence). V lost 0 bases to trimming and J lost 2 bases, with 11 bases between them. The CDR3 contains 15 residues. The CDR3 protein is CASSIDFPPAYEQYF. The CDR3 nucleotides are TGTGCCAGTAGTATAGATTTTCCACCAGCCTACGAGCAGTACTTC. The variable domain in full, with the rest retrieved from reference TRBV19 and TRBJ2-7, is DGGITQSPKYLFRKEGQNVTLSCEQNLNHDAMYWYRQDPGQGLRLIYYSQIVNDFQKGDIAEGYSVSREKKESFPLTVTSAQKNPTAFYLCASSIDFPPAYEQYFGPGTRLTVT.

V usage is TRBV5-5 and J usage is TRBJ1-3; weak D call: TRBD1 (6 bases). Trimming took 3 bases from V and 4 from J, leaving 17 bases between them. From germline, CDR1 is SGHKS and CDR2 YYEKEE (reference sequence). This CDR3 region has 16 residues. The CDR3 spells CASSSPGAVTGNTIYF. The CDR3 DNA reads as TGTGCCAGCAGCTCACCGGGGGCAGTAACGGGAAACACCATATATTTT. The full variable domain, rest sourced from reference TRBV5-5 and TRBJ1-3, is DAGVTQSPTHLIKTRGQQVTLRCSPISGHKSVSWYQQVLGQGPQFIFQYYEKEERGRGNFPDRFSARQFPNYSSELNVNALLLGDSALYLCASSSPGAVTGNTIYFGEGSWLTVV.

The chain carries TRBV19 and TRBJ1-2; D might be TRBD1 (6 bases). V gave up 4 bases and J gave up 4 bases, with 10 bases separating them. Germline CDR1 and CDR2: LNHDA and SQIVND (reference sequence). This CDR3 contains 13 residues. CDR3 sequence (DNA): TGTGCCAGTAGTACAGGGGCTTTCTATGGCTACACCTTC. Its translation: CASSTGAFYGYTF.

CDR3 loop: CASSVTGARLGTEAFF. The CDR3 DNA sequence: TGTGCCAGCAGTGTAACAGGGGCGCGGTTAGGCACTGAAGCTTTCTTT. The chain is built from TRBV27 and TRBJ1-1; 7 bases are shared with TRBD1. Germline V lookup: CDR1 MNHEY, CDR2 SMNVEV (reference sequence). V dropped 5 bases and J dropped 4; count of bases not matched to a gene: 13. The CDR3 has 16 amino acids.

V and J are TRBV4-3 and TRBJ2-1; 14 bases are a match to TRBD2. The CDR3 is 16 amino acids. Trimming cost V 4 bases and J 9 bases; bases outside gene matches: 8. Germline lookup yields CDR1 LGHNA and CDR2 YSLEER. The CDR3 loop reads CASSLGLAGGNVEQFF. As DNA, the CDR3 is TGCGCCAGCAGCCTCGGACTAGCGGGAGGTAATGTTGAGCAGTTCTTC.

The chain couples TRBV28 to TRBJ2-7; 10 positions agree with TRBD2. Germline lookup yields CDR1 MDHEN and CDR2 SYDVKM. This CDR3 has 13 residues. The V gene end was trimmed by 9 bases and the J gene end by 4 bases; junction bases not matched to a gene: 6. CDR3 in DNA: TGTGCCAGTCTAGAGCGGGGGGGGTACGAGCAGTACGTC. Its translation is CASLERGGYEQYV.

V gene TRBV9 combines with J gene TRBJ2-2; possibly TRBD1 for D (6 bases). V shed 3 bases and J shed 6 bases, with 9 bases lying between them. CDR1 is SGDLS, CDR2 YYNGEE, per germline. This CDR3 has 13 amino acids. CDR3 amino acids: CASSAAGAGELFF. The DNA for the CDR3 is TGTGCCAGCAGCGCTGCAGGGGCCGGGGAGCTGTTTTTT.

V is TRBV4-1 and J is TRBJ2-3; TRBD1 matches 8 bases. Losses at the gene ends were 2 bases for V and 4 bases for J; bases not matched to a gene: 14. Germline V gives CDR1 MGHRA, CDR2 YSYEKL. CDR3 size: 18 residues. The DNA for the CDR3 is TGCGCCAGCAGCCAATTGCCCGGGACAGGTCTCGGGGCAGATACGCAGTATTTT. It translates to CASSQLPGTGLGADTQYF.

The rearrangement links TRBV7-9 to TRBJ2-1, with 8 bases matching TRBD2. This CDR3 is built from 14 residues. Germline trimming cut 5 bases from V and 10 bases from J; bases unmatched to any gene: 10. In germline, CDR1 is SEHNR, CDR2 FQNEAQ (reference sequence). DNA for the CDR3: TGTGCCAGCAGCCCGGGACTAGGGCTCGGGGAGCAGTTCTTC. Amino acid sequence: CASSPGLGLGEQFF.

The chain employs TRBV11-3 and TRBJ1-5, with D maybe TRBD1 (6 bases). Trimming stripped 6 bases from V and 1 base from J, with 16 bases between. CDR3 length: 16 residues. The germline gives CDR1 SGHNT, CDR2 YENEEA. DNA of the CDR3: TGTGCCAGCAGATCAAAGAGCGACAGGAGCAATCAGCCCCAGCATTTT. It encodes CASRSKSDRSNQPQHF.